The T cell receptor beta chain described here comes from a study of T cell clusters in autoimmune cytopenias. Study findings and constraints: TRB repertoire shifts in secondary cytopenia and chronic lymphocytic leukemia mostly reflected lymphoma, not autoimmunity.

Regarding this clonotype: The target antigen is unknown.

TRB amplification used approximately 250 ng of peripheral blood genomic DNA. The CDR3 runs to 17 residues. CDR1 SGHRS and CDR2 YFSETQ come from the germline V gene. One tube held mixed TRB-A and TRB-B primer pools for touch-down PCR. TCRdb re-called the multiplex PCR reads and gives one entry per CDR3 protein, without DNA. The clone table shows under 9,000 distinct CDR3 sequences, with the ten largest holding 3.5%. The origin of this receptor is a human donor with an autoimmune cytopenia or autoimmune hepatitis (not recorded which). The gene calls are TRBV5-1 and TRBJ2-4; TCRdb's assignment of TRBD1 cannot be checked, as there is no DNA. The sample taken for sequencing was peripheral blood. CDR3 residues: CASSLEGLGTDKNIQYF.